The clone carrying this T cell receptor (beta chain) appeared many times. The antigen remains undetermined. The study made its TCR cDNA through 5'RACE template switching. That step introduced a universal primer site along with UMIs. Via MiXCR, TCRdb re-called the 5' RACE reads, giving one row per CDR3 protein. The table has under 200,000 distinct CDR3 sequences, 6% to 7.5% seen once; the top ten hold 2.5%. CDR1 and CDR2 from the germline V gene are ENHRY and SYGVKD. There are 14 residues in the CDR3. Between the trimmed V and J ends, which lost 5 bases and 4 bases, there was a span of 14 bases. This specimen comes from a study of T cells after yellow fever vaccination. General study findings and limits: Highly abundant clonotypes carried over from the bulk population could end up in FACS-sorted repertoires as contaminants.

This sequence joins TRBV10-3 and TRBJ1-1, with D possibly matching TRBD1 (5 bases). This specimen consisted of CD4+ T cells sorted from PBMCs, obtained about 5 days after the first yellow fever vaccination. The TCR sequence derives from a young man who received the YFV17D yellow fever vaccine. The CDR3 here is CAISSRGSGTEAFF. DNA of the CDR3: TGTGCCATCAGTAGTAGGGGTTCGGGCACTGAAGCTTTCTTT.